A selection of T cell receptor beta chains follows, all from one sample in a study of regulatory T cells in long-lasting Graves disease. Each CDR3 protein gets one entry after TCRdb re-called the multiplex PCR reads with MiXCR. The table has a few hundred thousand distinct CDR3 sequences, around 22% seen once. Sequencing was performed on peripheral blood mononuclear cells (PBMCs), taken when the disease was refractory, from a patient treated with antithyroid drugs. The source is a female donor with Graves disease. CDR3s include the opening cysteine and the closing phenylalanine or tryptophan. The D gene is left open where the match is weak. For some rows the clone size is stated as once, few or many, or as a class when expanded; others skip it.

DNA	CDR3	D	size	J	V
TGTGCCAGCAGCCCAGGGAGACGCCGGGGCCCGAGGGAGCAGTACTTC	CASSPGRRRGPREQYF	-	few	TRBJ2-7	TRBV28
TGTGCCATCAGGGGACAGGGGACGGACGATGGCTACACCTTC	CAIRGQGTDDGYTF	TRBD1	-	TRBJ1-2	TRBV10-3
TGTGCCACCATTAACGACAGGGGACAAGAGACCCAGTACTTC	CATINDRGQETQYF	TRBD1	many	TRBJ2-5	TRBV2
TGTGCCAGCAGTTTACATATTGGACTAGCGGGAACCGGGGAGCTGTTTTTT	CASSLHIGLAGTGELFF	TRBD2	-	TRBJ2-2	TRBV28
TGTGCCAGCAGAAAGGAATCTAGAGTCAACACTGAAGCTTTCTTT	CASRKESRVNTEAFF	-	few	TRBJ1-1	TRBV6-1
TGTGCCAGCATGGGGAGGGATGGCTACACCTTC	CASMGRDGYTF	-	-	TRBJ1-2	TRBV3-1
TGTGCCACCGACAGGGGGGGTTCCTACGAGCAGTACTTC	CATDRGGSYEQYF	TRBD1	many	TRBJ2-7	TRBV2
TGCAGTGCTCCGTCAAACGGGGCTTCCTATGGCTACACCTTC	CSAPSNGASYGYTF	-	-	TRBJ1-2	TRBV20-1
TGTGCCAGCAGGGACGGACGGGAAAACACAGATACGCAGTATTTT	CASRDGRENTDTQYF	-	-	TRBJ2-3	TRBV6-1
TGTGCCGTAAGGCCCTCAGGTAGCAGCTCCGAGCAGTACTTC	CAVRPSGSSSEQYF	-	-	TRBJ2-7	TRBV10-3
TGCGCCAGCAGCCAAGTCCCTTGGGGCAGGGGACGCGGCACTGAAGCTTTCTTT	CASSQVPWGRGRGTEAFF	-	-	TRBJ1-1	TRBV4-1
TGTGCCAGCAGCTTAGCCCCCACCGGAACAGGGAACTATGGCTACACCTTC	CASSLAPTGTGNYGYTF	-	many	TRBJ1-2	TRBV7-2
TGTGCCACCAGCAGAGGGACAGAAGACAATGAGCAGTCCTTC	CATSRGTEDNEQSF	-	-	TRBJ2-1	TRBV15
TGTGCCAGCAGTTCCCCCGGACGGATGAACACTGAAGCTTTCTTT	CASSSPGRMNTEAFF	-	many	TRBJ1-1	TRBV12-3/TRBV12-4
TGTGCCATCAGGGACAGGAAAGCAACTGAAGCTTTCTTT	CAIRDRKATEAFF	TRBD1	few	TRBJ1-1	TRBV10-3
TGTGCCAGCAGTTTTACAGCAAGGGCAGCTGGCTACACCTTC	CASSFTARAAGYTF	-	-	TRBJ1-2	TRBV27
TGTGCCAGCAGATCAGCTACCGAAGCTTTCTTT	CASRSATEAFF	-	-	TRBJ1-1	TRBV6-1
TGTGCCAGCTCACCACTTCCGGTCCACACTGAAGCTTTCTTT	CASSPLPVHTEAFF	-	few	TRBJ1-1	TRBV18